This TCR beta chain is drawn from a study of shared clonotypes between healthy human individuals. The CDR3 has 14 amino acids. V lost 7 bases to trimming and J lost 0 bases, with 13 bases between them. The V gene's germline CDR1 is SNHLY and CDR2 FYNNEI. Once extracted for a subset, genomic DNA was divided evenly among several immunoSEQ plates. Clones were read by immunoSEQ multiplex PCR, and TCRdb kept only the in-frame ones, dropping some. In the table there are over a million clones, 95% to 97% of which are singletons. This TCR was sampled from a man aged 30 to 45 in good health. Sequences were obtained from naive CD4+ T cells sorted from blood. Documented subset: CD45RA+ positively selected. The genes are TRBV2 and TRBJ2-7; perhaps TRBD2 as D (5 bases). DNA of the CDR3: TGTGCCAGCAAACCCGGGATGAGCTCCTACGAGCAGTACTTC. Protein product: CASKPGMSSYEQYF.